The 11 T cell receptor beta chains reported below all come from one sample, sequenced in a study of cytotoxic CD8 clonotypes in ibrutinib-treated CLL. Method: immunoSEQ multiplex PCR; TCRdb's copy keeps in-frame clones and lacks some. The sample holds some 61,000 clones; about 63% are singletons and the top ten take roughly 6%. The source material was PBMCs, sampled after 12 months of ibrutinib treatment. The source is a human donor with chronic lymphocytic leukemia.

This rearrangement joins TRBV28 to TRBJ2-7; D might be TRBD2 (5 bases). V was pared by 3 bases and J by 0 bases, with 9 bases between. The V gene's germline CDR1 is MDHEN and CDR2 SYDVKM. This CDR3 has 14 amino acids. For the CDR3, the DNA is TGTGCCAGCAGTTTGACCGGGAACTCCTACGAGCAGTACTTC. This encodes CASSLTGNSYEQYF.

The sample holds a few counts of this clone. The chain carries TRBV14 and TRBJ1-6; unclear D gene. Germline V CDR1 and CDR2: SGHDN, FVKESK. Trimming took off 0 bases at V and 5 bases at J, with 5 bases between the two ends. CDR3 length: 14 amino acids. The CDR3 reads CASSQDMDNSPLHF. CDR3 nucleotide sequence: TGTGCCAGCAGCCAAGATATGGATAATTCACCCCTCCACTTT.

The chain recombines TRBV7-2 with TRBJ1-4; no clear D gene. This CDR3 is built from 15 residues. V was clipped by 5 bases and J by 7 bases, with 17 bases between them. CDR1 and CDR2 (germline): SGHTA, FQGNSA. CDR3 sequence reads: CASSPTRQESEKLFF. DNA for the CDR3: TGTGCCAGCAGCCCTACAAGACAAGAATCTGAAAAACTGTTTTTT. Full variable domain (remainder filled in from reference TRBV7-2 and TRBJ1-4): GAGVSQSPSNKVTEKGKDVELRCDPISGHTALYWYRQSLGQGLEFLIYFQGNSAPDKSGLPSDRFSAERTGGSVSTLTIQRTQQEDSAVYLCASSPTRQESEKLFFGSGTQLSVL.

The CDR3, as DNA: TGTGCCAGTAGTATTTCGCCCACTGGGAATCAGCCCCAGCATTTT. The encoded protein is CASSISPTGNQPQHF. This sequence joins TRBV19 and TRBJ1-5; no clear D. Germline CDR1 reads LNHDA; CDR2 reads SQIVND (reference sequence). The CDR3 runs 15 residues. The V gene lost 3 bases and the J gene lost 4 bases, with 13 bases spanning the gap.

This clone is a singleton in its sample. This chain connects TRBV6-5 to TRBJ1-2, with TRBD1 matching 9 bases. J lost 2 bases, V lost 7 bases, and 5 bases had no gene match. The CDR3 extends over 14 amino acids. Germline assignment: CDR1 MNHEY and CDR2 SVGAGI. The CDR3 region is CASTRDRANYGYTF. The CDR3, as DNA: TGTGCCAGCACCAGGGACAGGGCAAACTATGGCTACACCTTC.

The CDR3 coding sequence is TGTGCCAGCAGCAGGAACCCCTCTGGAAACACCATATATTTT. Protein sequence: CASSRNPSGNTIYF. J is TRBJ1-3 and V is TRBV7-3, with no clear D. Per the germline V gene, CDR1 is SGHTA and CDR2 is FQGTGA. Trimming removed 5 bases from V and 0 bases from J, with 8 bases in between. This CDR3 has 14 amino acids. Together with reference TRBV7-3 and TRBJ1-3, the CDR3 gives the full variable domain: GAGVSQTPSNKVTEKGKYVELRCDPISGHTALYWYRQSLGQGPEFLIYFQGTGAADDSGLPNDRFFAVRPEGSVSTLKIQRTERGDSAVYLCASSRNPSGNTIYFGEGSWLTVV.

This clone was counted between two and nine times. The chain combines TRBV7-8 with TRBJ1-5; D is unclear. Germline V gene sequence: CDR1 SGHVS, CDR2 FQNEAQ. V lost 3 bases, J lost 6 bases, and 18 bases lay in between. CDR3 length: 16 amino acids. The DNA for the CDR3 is TGTGCCAGCAGCTTGAAGATGAGTGGGCAAGGTCAGCCCCAGCATTTT. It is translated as CASSLKMSGQGQPQHF.

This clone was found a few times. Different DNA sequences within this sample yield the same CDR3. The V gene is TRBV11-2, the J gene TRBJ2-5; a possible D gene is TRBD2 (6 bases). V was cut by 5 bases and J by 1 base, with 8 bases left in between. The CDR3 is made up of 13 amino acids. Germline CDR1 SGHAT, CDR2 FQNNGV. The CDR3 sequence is CASSLGGQETQYF. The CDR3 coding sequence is TGTGCCAGCAGCCTCGGGGGCCAAGAGACCCAGTACTTC. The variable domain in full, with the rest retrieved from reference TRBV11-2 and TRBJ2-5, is EAGVAQSPRYKIIEKRQSVAFWCNPISGHATLYWYQQILGQGPKLLIQFQNNGVVDDSQLPKDRFSAERLKGVDSTLKIQPAKLEDSAVYLCASSLGGQETQYFGPGTRLLVL.

CDR3 in DNA: TGTGCCAGCATTAGGTACACTGAAGCTTTCTTT. Encoded protein: CASIRYTEAFF. The chain recombines TRBV2 with TRBJ1-1; no clear D gene. CDR3 length: 11 residues. The germline V gene encodes CDR1 SNHLY and CDR2 FYNNEI. V gave up 7 bases and J gave up 3 bases, with 6 bases separating them.

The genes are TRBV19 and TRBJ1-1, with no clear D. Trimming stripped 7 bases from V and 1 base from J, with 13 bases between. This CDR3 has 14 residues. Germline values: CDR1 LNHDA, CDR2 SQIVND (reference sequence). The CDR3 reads CASTLDRANTEAFF. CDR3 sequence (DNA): TGTGCCAGTACCCTAGACCGAGCGAACACTGAAGCTTTCTTT.

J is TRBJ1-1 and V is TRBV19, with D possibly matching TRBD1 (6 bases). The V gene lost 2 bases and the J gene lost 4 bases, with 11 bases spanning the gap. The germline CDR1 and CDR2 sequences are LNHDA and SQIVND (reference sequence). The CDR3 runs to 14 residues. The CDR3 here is CASSIQGWSTEAFF. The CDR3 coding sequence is TGTGCCAGTAGTATACAGGGGTGGAGCACTGAAGCTTTCTTT.